A single sample gave rise to the 14 T cell receptor beta chains below, sequenced in a study of blood T cell repertoires in COVID-19. This table comes from immunoSEQ multiplex PCR, and its TCRdb copy is limited to in-frame clones, with some not included. This sample has 150,000 to 200,000 clones; approximately 80% occur once, and the top ten carry about 12%. The sequenced sample was PBMCs or T cells enriched from blood (not recorded which). The receptors come from a man aged 45-65 years who had recovered from COVID-19.

CDR3 nucleotides: TGTGCCAGCAGCCCAAGGGAGATGAACACTGAAGCTTTCTTT. Translated, it gives CASSPREMNTEAFF. The chain has TRBV7-8 and TRBJ1-1; D not resolved. Germline CDR1 is SGHVS and CDR2 is FQNEAQ. V lost 5 bases and J lost 0, with 10 bases in between. The CDR3 has 14 amino acids.

This clone occurred a few times. The chain links TRBV5-4 to TRBJ1-2; the D is unclear. This CDR3 has 16 amino acids. Trimming pared 0 bases from V and 4 bases from J, leaving 16 bases between. Germline CDR1 reads SGHNT; CDR2 reads YYREEE (reference sequence). The CDR3 loop reads CASSLGRTGSTYGYTF. In nucleotides, the CDR3 is TGTGCCAGCAGCTTGGGACGGACGGGATCGACCTATGGCTACACCTTC. The full variable domain, rest sourced from reference TRBV5-4 and TRBJ1-2, is ETGVTQSPTHLIKTRGQQVTLRCSSQSGHNTVSWYQQALGQGPQFIFQYYREEENGRGNFPPRFSGLQFPNYSSELNVNALELDDSALYLCASSLGRTGSTYGYTFGSGTRLTVV.

CDR3 nucleotide sequence: TGTGCCAGCAGCCCTACTACAGGGTTTTCAAGTAAGCAGTTCTTC. This translates into CASSPTTGFSSKQFF. The chain is built from TRBV3-1 (or the pseudogene TRBV3-2) and TRBJ2-1; D is perhaps TRBD1 (6 bases). Deletions cut 4 bases from V and 11 bases from J, with 21 bases between. The CDR3 is 15 amino acids. The germline CDR1 and CDR2 sequences are LGHDT and YNNKEL (reference sequence).

The V gene is TRBV10-3, the J gene TRBJ1-4, with 7 positions matching TRBD1. The CDR3 is 15 amino acids. Per germline, CDR1 ENHRY and CDR2 SYGVKD. V lost 6 bases and J lost 4; bases outside the gene matches: 8. As DNA, the CDR3 is TGTGCCATCAGCCCAGACAGGGCCGGTAATGAAAAACTGTTTTTT. Translated: CAISPDRAGNEKLFF.

The chain recombines TRBV2 with TRBJ1-2; 8 bases line up with TRBD1. The CDR3 runs 13 residues. V shed 2 bases and J 8 bases; nucleotides not matched to a gene: 4. CDR1 is SNHLY, CDR2 FYNNEI, per germline. The chain's CDR3 is CASSEWTGRGYTF. The CDR3 region has the DNA TGTGCCAGCAGTGAATGGACAGGGAGAGGCTACACCTTC.

The V gene is TRBV4-3, the J gene TRBJ1-6, with TRBD1 matching over 7 bases. CDR1 is LGHNA, CDR2 YSLEER, per germline. The CDR3 consists of 14 residues. Germline trimming cut 5 bases from V and 6 bases from J; bases unmatched to any gene: 4. The CDR3, as DNA: TGCGCCAGCAGCAAGGGACAGTCTAATTCACCCCTCCACTTT. This codes for CASSKGQSNSPLHF.

The genes are TRBV7-3 and TRBJ2-5; D is perhaps TRBD2 (6 bases). Germline V gene sequence: CDR1 SGHTA, CDR2 FQGTGA. Trimming took off 5 bases at V and 3 bases at J, with 10 bases between the two ends. The CDR3 contains 13 residues. This CDR3 reads CASSRDSKETQYF. In nucleotides, the CDR3 is TGTGCCAGCAGCCGGGACTCCAAAGAGACCCAGTACTTC.

The chain recombines TRBV9 with TRBJ2-3; 10 bases align to TRBD2. Germline values: CDR1 SGDLS, CDR2 YYNGEE. This CDR3 is built from 13 residues. Trimming took 4 bases from V and 8 from J; bases not matched to a gene: 4. In DNA form, the CDR3 reads TGTGCCAGCAGCCCAAGCGGGGGGGGTACGCAGTATTTT. This codes for CASSPSGGGTQYF. Drawing the rest from reference TRBV9 and TRBJ2-3, the complete variable domain is DSGVTQTPKHLITATGQRVTLRCSPRSGDLSVYWYQQSLDQGLQFLIQYYNGEERAKGNILERFSAQQFPDLHSELNLSSLELGDSALYFCASSPSGGGTQYFGPGTRLTVL.

The V call is TRBV11-1, the J call TRBJ2-7, with TRBD1 matching over 9 bases. CDR1 and CDR2 (germline): SGHAT, FQDESV (reference sequence). The CDR3 covers 15 residues. V was clipped by 3 bases and J by 3 bases; unmatched bases: 6. The chain's CDR3 is CASSFSRDRVYEQYF. CDR3 sequence (DNA): TGTGCCAGCAGCTTCTCCCGGGACAGGGTCTACGAGCAGTACTTC.

This clone was observed a handful of times. The chain uses TRBV19 and TRBJ2-3; D may be TRBD1 (5 bases). Trimming removed 4 bases from V and 9 bases from J, with 17 bases in between. The CDR3 consists of 14 residues. In germline, CDR1 is LNHDA, CDR2 SQIVND (reference sequence). CDR3 in amino acids: CASSTSPRDRTQYF. CDR3 coding DNA: TGTGCCAGTAGTACCTCTCCCAGGGATAGGACGCAGTATTTT.

The chain has TRBV7-6 and TRBJ2-7; 8 bases are a match to TRBD1. CDR3 length: 14 amino acids. Germline trimming cut 1 base from V and 3 bases from J; bases unmatched to any gene: 2. Germline V gene lookup returns CDR1 SGHVS and CDR2 FNYEAQ. The CDR3 bases are TGTGCCAGCAGCTTAGGGACAGGGAACTACGAGCAGTACTTC. Protein product: CASSLGTGNYEQYF.

This clone occurred once. The chain uses TRBV27 and TRBJ2-2; D is unclear. The CDR3 loop spans 14 amino acids. Trimming took off 8 bases at V and 6 bases at J, with 16 bases between the two ends. Germline V gene lookup returns CDR1 MNHEY and CDR2 SMNVEV (reference sequence). CDR3 loop: CASRSPGRAGELFF. CDR3 nucleotide sequence: TGTGCCAGCCGAAGTCCGGGTCGGGCCGGGGAGCTGTTTTTT.

V and J are TRBV2 and TRBJ1-2; a weak D match, TRBD1 (5 bases). The CDR3 length is 12 residues. Trimming took 7 bases from V and 2 from J, leaving 8 bases between them. Germline V CDR1 and CDR2: SNHLY, FYNNEI. The CDR3 loop is CASKEGNYGYTF. The CDR3 DNA follows: TGTGCCAGCAAGGAGGGGAACTATGGCTACACCTTC.

J is TRBJ2-7 and V is TRBV13, with D possibly being TRBD2 (6 bases). V lost 5 bases and J 7 bases, leaving 15 bases between the germline ends. The CDR3 has 13 amino acids. Germline CDR1 PRHDT, CDR2 FYEKMQ (reference sequence). The CDR3 loop is CASSPGTSGEQYF. CDR3 coding DNA: TGTGCCAGCAGCCCCGGGACTTCGGGGGAGCAGTACTTC. Full variable domain (rest looked up from reference TRBV13 and TRBJ2-7): AAGVIQSPRHLIKEKRETATLKCYPIPRHDTVYWYQQGPGQDPQFLISFYEKMQSDKGSIPDRFSAQQFSDYHSELNMSSLELGDSALYFCASSPGTSGEQYFGPGTRLTVT.